Each of the 24 T cell receptor beta chains below was sequenced from the same sample in a study of cytotoxic CD8 clonotypes in ibrutinib-treated CLL. Method: immunoSEQ multiplex PCR; TCRdb's copy keeps in-frame clones and lacks some. In the table there are roughly 150,000 clones, about 75% of which are singletons. Sequencing was performed on PBMCs, taken after 24 months of ibrutinib treatment. Receptors were obtained from a human donor with chronic lymphocytic leukemia.

The V call is TRBV5-4, the J call TRBJ2-2, with 9 bases that match TRBD2. The CDR3 has 17 residues. The V segment lost 4 bases and the J segment 3 bases; nucleotides outside the gene matches: 10. The V gene's germline CDR1 is SGHNT and CDR2 YYREEE (reference sequence). The CDR3 region is CASSRGGGGADTGELFF. Here the CDR3 DNA reads TGTGCCAGCAGCCGCGGGGGCGGGGGGGCCGACACCGGGGAGCTGTTTTTT.

This clone was recorded once. The V and J genes are TRBV28 and TRBJ2-5, with D uncertain. This CDR3 spans 12 amino acids. V gave up 5 bases and J gave up 7 bases, with 11 bases separating them. Germline CDR1 and CDR2: MDHEN and SYDVKM. The CDR3 loop reads CASSAPVGTQYF. CDR3 bases: TGTGCCAGCAGTGCACCTGTGGGGACCCAGTACTTC.

This rearrangement joins TRBV9 to TRBJ2-3; D remains unclear. V was cut by 4 bases and J by 4 bases, with 10 bases left in between. Per germline, CDR1 SGDLS and CDR2 YYNGEE. CDR3 size: 13 residues. This chain's CDR3 is CASSPQVSDTQYF. The CDR3 coding sequence is TGTGCCAGCAGCCCCCAGGTGTCAGATACGCAGTATTTT.

The gene calls are TRBV18 and TRBJ2-7; D possibly matches TRBD1 or TRBD2 (5 bases each). There are 12 residues in the CDR3. The germline V gene has CDR1 KGHSH and CDR2 LQKENI. V lost 3 bases, J lost 3 bases, and 6 bases lay in between. CDR3: CASSPGDYEQYF. The DNA for the CDR3 is TGTGCCAGCTCACCGGGGGACTACGAGCAGTACTTC.

The genes are TRBV11-3 and TRBJ1-2; no definite D call. V was pared by 3 bases and J by 2 bases, with 10 bases between. CDR3 length: 14 residues. Germline loops: CDR1 SGHNT, CDR2 YENEEA. CDR3 nucleotide sequence: TGTGCCAGCAGCTTGGCCGAACGCAACTATGGCTACACCTTC. Its translation is CASSLAERNYGYTF.

This clone has only one observation. The chain combines TRBV7-8 with TRBJ2-3; D is possibly TRBD1 or TRBD2 (5 bases each). The CDR3 loop spans 16 amino acids. From germline, CDR1 is SGHVS and CDR2 FQNEAQ. V shed 5 bases and J shed 0 bases, with 15 bases lying between them. The CDR3 protein is CASSQARGLSTDTQYF. CDR3 in DNA: TGTGCCAGCAGCCAAGCGAGGGGCTTAAGCACAGATACGCAGTATTTT.

This chain uses TRBV19 with TRBJ2-3, with D possibly matching TRBD1 (6 bases). Between the trimmed V and J ends, which lost 6 bases and 1 base, there was a span of 14 bases. Germline V gene data show CDR1 as LNHDA and CDR2 as SQIVND (reference sequence). The CDR3 loop spans 15 amino acids. The CDR3 is CASRPQGSGTDTQYF. The DNA for the CDR3 is TGTGCCAGTAGACCACAGGGATCGGGCACAGATACGCAGTATTTT. Using reference TRBV19 and TRBJ2-3 for the parts outside the CDR3, the full variable domain is DGGITQSPKYLFRKEGQNVTLSCEQNLNHDAMYWYRQDPGQGLRLIYYSQIVNDFQKGDIAEGYSVSREKKESFPLTVTSAQKNPTAFYLCASRPQGSGTDTQYFGPGTRLTVL.

The chain combines TRBV4-2 with TRBJ1-3; D is unresolved. V lost 2 bases to trimming and J lost 3 bases, with 8 bases between them. The CDR3 runs 14 residues. Germline V gene sequence: CDR1 LGHNA, CDR2 YNFKEQ. CDR3 bases: TGTGCCAGCAGCCAAACCCTTGATGGAAACACCATATATTTT. Translating gives CASSQTLDGNTIYF.

This clone has only a few counts. This chain links TRBV7-8 with TRBJ2-2, with D possibly being TRBD1 or TRBD2 (6 bases each). Per the germline V gene, CDR1 is SGHVS and CDR2 is FQNEAQ. The V end lost 7 bases, the J end lost 7 bases, and 16 bases lay between the germline ends. CDR3 length equals 14 residues. DNA for the CDR3: TGTGCCAGCACCCCGTGGGGGGCCGTCGGGGAGCTGTTTTTT. It codes for CASTPWGAVGELFF.

The rearrangement uses TRBV6-6 and TRBJ2-1, with 10 bases matching TRBD2. The length of the CDR3 is 16 residues. CDR1 is MNHNY and CDR2 is SVGAGI in the germline V gene (reference sequence). The V segment lost 5 bases and the J segment 9 bases; nucleotides outside the gene matches: 13. This CDR3 reads CASSNHQLAGPGEQFF. In DNA, the CDR3 is TGTGCCAGCAGTAACCACCAACTAGCGGGACCGGGTGAGCAGTTCTTC.

This chain uses TRBV11-2 with TRBJ2-5; TRBD1 might be the D (6 bases). The CDR3 sequence is 14 residues long. CDR1 SGHAT and CDR2 FQNNGV come from the germline V gene. Trimming took 7 bases from V and 2 from J, leaving 14 bases between them. The CDR3 spells CASTQGWVQETQYF. The CDR3 DNA follows: TGTGCCAGCACCCAGGGGTGGGTACAAGAGACCCAGTACTTC.

The chain joins TRBV11-1 to TRBJ2-2; D not resolved. CDR3 size: 14 residues. CDR1 SGHAT and CDR2 FQDESV come from the germline V gene (reference sequence). V lost 5 bases and J 7 bases, leaving 14 bases between the germline ends. The CDR3 protein is CASSGVGMHGELFF. The CDR3 nucleotides read TGTGCCAGCAGCGGTGTGGGGATGCACGGGGAGCTGTTTTTT.

The J gene is TRBJ1-3, the V gene TRBV4-1; no definite D call. Trimming cost V 0 bases and J 6 bases, with 15 bases left between them. The CDR3 spans 16 residues. The V gene's germline CDR1 is MGHRA and CDR2 YSYEKL. CDR3 in DNA: TGCGCCAGCAGCCAAGAGGCGCCCGCTTTTCTAAACACCATATATTTT. It yields the protein CASSQEAPAFLNTIYF.

This chain connects TRBV5-4 to TRBJ2-5; D tentatively reads TRBD1 or TRBD2 (5 bases each). This CDR3 contains 15 residues. Germline CDR1 reads SGHNT; CDR2 reads YYREEE (reference sequence). V lost 1 base and J 1 base, leaving 11 bases between the germline ends. For the CDR3, the DNA is TGTGCCAGCAGCTTGACCGGGACGACCCAAGAGACCCAGTACTTC. As protein: CASSLTGTTQETQYF.

The rearrangement joins TRBV21-1 to TRBJ1-2. TRBV21-1 corresponds to a pseudogene. CDR3 length: 14 residues. This CDR3 reads CASSKAQVGYGYTF. For the CDR3, the DNA is TGTGCCAGCAGCAAAGCGCAGGTGGGGTATGGCTACACCTTC.

This clone came up a few times. In DNA form, the CDR3 reads TGTGCCAGTAGCCGCACAGGGAACGAGCAGTACTTC. This sequence encodes CASSRTGNEQYF. This chain uses TRBV19 with TRBJ2-7; perhaps TRBD1 as D (6 bases). Trimming removed 6 bases at V and 5 bases at J, with 11 bases between. The CDR3 runs to 12 residues. Germline-derived CDR1 and CDR2 are LNHDA and SQIVND (reference sequence).

The chain recombines TRBV11-3 with TRBJ2-1; tentatively, D is TRBD1 (5 bases). The CDR3 sequence is 13 residues long. Germline lookup yields CDR1 SGHNT and CDR2 YENEEA. Trimming cost V 0 bases and J 10 bases, with 10 bases left between them. DNA for the CDR3: TGTGCCAGCAGCTTAGACCCCCGACAGGAGCAGTTCTTC. Encoded protein: CASSLDPRQEQFF.

The chain is built from TRBV28 and TRBJ1-5; maybe TRBD1 (5 bases). V lost 5 bases and J lost 7, with 15 bases in between. The V gene's germline CDR1 is MDHEN and CDR2 SYDVKM. The CDR3 is 14 residues long. CDR3 coding DNA: TGTGCCAGCAGTCCCCAGGGAGGGTGGCAGCCCCAGCATTTT. This translates into CASSPQGGWQPQHF.

This clone turned up a few times. J is TRBJ2-7 and V is TRBV27; 7 bases agree with TRBD1. The CDR3 has 17 residues. CDR1 and CDR2 (germline): MNHEY, SMNVEV (reference sequence). J lost 0 bases, V lost 1 base, and 9 bases had no gene match. The CDR3 region is CASSLYPGTVSSYEQYF. The DNA of the CDR3 is TGTGCCAGCAGTTTATACCCCGGGACAGTGAGCTCCTACGAGCAGTACTTC.

The chain carries TRBV4-2 and TRBJ2-5, with D unresolved. V dropped 0 bases and J dropped 4 bases, with 9 bases sitting between them. Looked up from germline, CDR1 is LGHNA and CDR2 is YNFKEQ. The CDR3 is made up of 14 amino acids. The CDR3: CASSQDIGTETQYF. In DNA, the CDR3 is TGTGCCAGCAGCCAAGATATCGGAACAGAGACCCAGTACTTC.

The J gene is TRBJ2-1, the V gene TRBV18; D uncertain. This CDR3 has 13 residues. V lost 2 bases and J lost 5, with 7 bases in between. CDR1 and CDR2 from the germline V gene are KGHSH and LQKENI. CDR3 in DNA: TGTGCCAGCTCACCAACAGTCCACAATGAGCAGTTCTTC. The encoded protein is CASSPTVHNEQFF.

The genes are TRBV7-9 and TRBJ2-2; possibly TRBD2 for D (6 bases). The germline gives CDR1 SEHNR, CDR2 FQNEAQ (reference sequence). The CDR3 is 16 residues long. The V gene lost 2 bases and the J gene lost 2 bases, with 12 bases spanning the gap. CDR3: CASSLRDSTNTGELFF. Here the CDR3 DNA reads TGTGCCAGCAGCTTAAGGGACTCGACCAACACCGGGGAGCTGTTTTTT.

The chain carries TRBV7-2 and TRBJ2-2; D is ambiguous. V lost 5 bases and J lost 4, with 11 bases in between. This CDR3 is 14 amino acids long. CDR1 SGHTA and CDR2 FQGNSA come from the germline V gene. CDR3 coding DNA: TGTGCCAGCAGCCCCAATTGGGGCACCGGGGAGCTGTTTTTT. Its translation is CASSPNWGTGELFF. Looking up the rest from reference TRBV7-2 and TRBJ2-2 gives the full variable domain: GAGVSQSPSNKVTEKGKDVELRCDPISGHTALYWYRQSLGQGLEFLIYFQGNSAPDKSGLPSDRFSAERTGGSVSTLTIQRTQQEDSAVYLCASSPNWGTGELFFGEGSRLTVL.

V gene TRBV19 combines with J gene TRBJ2-6; the D is unclear. CDR1 and CDR2 from the germline V gene are LNHDA and SQIVND (reference sequence). The CDR3 sequence is 18 residues long. V was cut by 5 bases and J by 0 bases, with 17 bases left in between. The CDR3 sequence: CASSPHTLSRSGANVLTF. The CDR3 bases are TGTGCCAGTAGTCCCCACACCCTTAGTCGCTCTGGGGCCAACGTCCTGACTTTC.